Given below is one T cell receptor beta chain in context. No antigen is known for it. This sample was taken from a study of cytomegalovirus exposure and HLA in healthy donors. Points from the study as a whole: According to an earlier analysis, most TCR beta V segments yielded productive rearrangements about 87% or about 30% of the time. Presence/absence analyses assumed roughly uniform sequencing depth across donors, which may not hold. Sequencing had likely introduced a cluster of highly shared sequence variants as an artifact.

Vbeta (60) and Jbeta (13) primers were used in the PCR. TCRdb's table, derived via immunoSEQ multiplex PCR, lists solely in-frame clones and lacks some. The sample has over 150,000 clones; 79% are singletons. The origin of this receptor is a woman aged 18-29 years in good health and CMV-seronegative. Material for sequencing was PBMCs.

The CDR3: CASSQGGRQGIPDTQYF. CDR3 bases: TGTGCCAGCAGCCAAGGGGGGAGACAGGGGATACCAGATACGCAGTATTTT. The chain combines TRBV4-2 with TRBJ2-3, with 8 bases aligning to TRBD1. This CDR3 is built from 17 residues. Losses at the gene ends were 1 base for V and 4 bases for J; bases not matched to a gene: 10. Germline values: CDR1 LGHNA, CDR2 YNFKEQ.